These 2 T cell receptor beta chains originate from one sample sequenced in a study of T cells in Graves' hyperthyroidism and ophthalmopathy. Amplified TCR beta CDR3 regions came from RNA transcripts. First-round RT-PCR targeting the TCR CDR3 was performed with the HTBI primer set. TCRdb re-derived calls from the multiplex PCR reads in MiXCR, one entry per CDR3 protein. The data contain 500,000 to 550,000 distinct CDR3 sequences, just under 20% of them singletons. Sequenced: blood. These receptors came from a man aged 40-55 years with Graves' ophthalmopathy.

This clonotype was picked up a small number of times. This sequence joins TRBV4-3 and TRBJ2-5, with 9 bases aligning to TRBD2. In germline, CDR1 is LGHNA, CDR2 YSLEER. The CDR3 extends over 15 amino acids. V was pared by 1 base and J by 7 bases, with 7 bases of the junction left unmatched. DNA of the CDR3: TGCGCCAGCAGCCAAGGGCGGGGGGGAGAATGGACCCAGTACTTC. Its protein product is CASSQGRGGEWTQYF.

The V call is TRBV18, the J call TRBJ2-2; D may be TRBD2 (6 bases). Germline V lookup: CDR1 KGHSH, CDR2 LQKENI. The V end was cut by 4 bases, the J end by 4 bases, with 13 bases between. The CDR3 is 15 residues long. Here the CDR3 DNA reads TGTGCCAGCTCACTCTCCGGGACTTCCACCGGGGAGCTGTTTTTT. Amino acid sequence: CASSLSGTSTGELFF.